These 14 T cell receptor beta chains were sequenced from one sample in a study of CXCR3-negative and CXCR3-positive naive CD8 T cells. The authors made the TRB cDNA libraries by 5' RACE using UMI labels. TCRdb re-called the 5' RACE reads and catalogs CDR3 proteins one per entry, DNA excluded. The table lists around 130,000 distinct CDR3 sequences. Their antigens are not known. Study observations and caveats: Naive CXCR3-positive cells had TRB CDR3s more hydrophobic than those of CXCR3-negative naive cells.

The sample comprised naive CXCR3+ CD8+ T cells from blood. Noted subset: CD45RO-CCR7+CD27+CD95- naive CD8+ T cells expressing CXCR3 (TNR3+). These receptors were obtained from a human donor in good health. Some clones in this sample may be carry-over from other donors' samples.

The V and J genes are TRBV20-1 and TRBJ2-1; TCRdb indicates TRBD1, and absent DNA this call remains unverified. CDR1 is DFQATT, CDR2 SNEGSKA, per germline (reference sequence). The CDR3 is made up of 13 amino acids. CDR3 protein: CSARPTGYNEQFF.

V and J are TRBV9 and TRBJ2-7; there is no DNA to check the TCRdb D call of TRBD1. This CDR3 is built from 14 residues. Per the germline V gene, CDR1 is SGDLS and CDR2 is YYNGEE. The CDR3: CASSIRDGTYEQYF. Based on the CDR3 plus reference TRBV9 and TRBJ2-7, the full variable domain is DSGVTQTPKHLITATGQRVTLRCSPRSGDLSVYWYQQSLDQGLQFLIQYYNGEERAKGNILERFSAQQFPDLHSELNLSSLELGDSALYFCASSIRDGTYEQYFGPGTRLTVT.

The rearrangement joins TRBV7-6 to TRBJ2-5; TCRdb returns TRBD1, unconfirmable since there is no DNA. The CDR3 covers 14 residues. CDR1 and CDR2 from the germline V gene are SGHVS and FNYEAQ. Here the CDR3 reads CASSRRGGGETQYF. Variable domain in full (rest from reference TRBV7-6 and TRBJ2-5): GAGVSQSPRYKVTKRGQDVALRCDPISGHVSLYWYRQALGQGPEFLTYFNYEAQQDKSGLPNDRFSAERPEGSISTLTIQRTEQRDSAMYRCASSRRGGGETQYFGPGTRLLVL.

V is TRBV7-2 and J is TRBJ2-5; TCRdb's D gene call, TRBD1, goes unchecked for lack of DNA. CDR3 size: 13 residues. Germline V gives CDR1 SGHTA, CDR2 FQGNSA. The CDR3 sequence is CASSLEGRETQYF.

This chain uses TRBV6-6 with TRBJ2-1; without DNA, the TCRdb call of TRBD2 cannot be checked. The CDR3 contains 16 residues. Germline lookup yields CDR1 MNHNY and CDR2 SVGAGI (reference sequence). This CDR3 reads CASRRLAGGSHNEQFF.

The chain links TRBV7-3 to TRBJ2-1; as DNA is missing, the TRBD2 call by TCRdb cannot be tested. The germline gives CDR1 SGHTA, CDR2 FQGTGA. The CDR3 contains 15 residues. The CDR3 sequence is CASSTNGDLGNEQFF.

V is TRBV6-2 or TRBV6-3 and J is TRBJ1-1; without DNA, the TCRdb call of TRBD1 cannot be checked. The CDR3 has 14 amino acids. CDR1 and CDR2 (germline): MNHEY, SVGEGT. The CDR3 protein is CASSPGHSNTEAFF.

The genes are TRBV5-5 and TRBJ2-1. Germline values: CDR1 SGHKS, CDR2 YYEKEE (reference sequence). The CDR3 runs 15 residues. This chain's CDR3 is CASSYPTGSGDEQFF.

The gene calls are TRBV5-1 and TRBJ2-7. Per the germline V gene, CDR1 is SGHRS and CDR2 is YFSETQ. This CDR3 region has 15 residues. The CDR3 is CASSLEGMGNYEQYF.

This CDR3 reads CASSLGGAGGEAFF. The J gene is TRBJ1-1, the V gene TRBV5-1. CDR3 length: 14 amino acids. The germline gives CDR1 SGHRS, CDR2 YFSETQ. Full variable domain (missing parts from reference TRBV5-1 and TRBJ1-1): KAGVTQTPRYLIKTRGQQVTLSCSPISGHRSVSWYQQTPGQGLQFLFEYFSETQRNKGNFPGRFSGRQFSNSRSEMNVSTLELGDSALYLCASSLGGAGGEAFFGQGTRLTVV.

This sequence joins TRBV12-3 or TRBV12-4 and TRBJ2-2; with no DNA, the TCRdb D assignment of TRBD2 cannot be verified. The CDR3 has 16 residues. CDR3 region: CASSFAQPSGTGELFF.

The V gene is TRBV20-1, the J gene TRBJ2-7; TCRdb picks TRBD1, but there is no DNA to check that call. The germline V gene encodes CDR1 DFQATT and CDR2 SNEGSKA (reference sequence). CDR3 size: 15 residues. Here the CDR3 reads CSARVRGDSPYEQYF.

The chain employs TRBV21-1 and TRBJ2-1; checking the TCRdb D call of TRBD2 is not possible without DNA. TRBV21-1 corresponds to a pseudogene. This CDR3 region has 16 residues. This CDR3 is CASSKEGRGSYNEQFF.

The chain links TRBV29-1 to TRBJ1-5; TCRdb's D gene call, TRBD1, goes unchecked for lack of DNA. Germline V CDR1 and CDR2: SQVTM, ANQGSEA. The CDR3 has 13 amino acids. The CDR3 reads CSASGGSNQPQHF.